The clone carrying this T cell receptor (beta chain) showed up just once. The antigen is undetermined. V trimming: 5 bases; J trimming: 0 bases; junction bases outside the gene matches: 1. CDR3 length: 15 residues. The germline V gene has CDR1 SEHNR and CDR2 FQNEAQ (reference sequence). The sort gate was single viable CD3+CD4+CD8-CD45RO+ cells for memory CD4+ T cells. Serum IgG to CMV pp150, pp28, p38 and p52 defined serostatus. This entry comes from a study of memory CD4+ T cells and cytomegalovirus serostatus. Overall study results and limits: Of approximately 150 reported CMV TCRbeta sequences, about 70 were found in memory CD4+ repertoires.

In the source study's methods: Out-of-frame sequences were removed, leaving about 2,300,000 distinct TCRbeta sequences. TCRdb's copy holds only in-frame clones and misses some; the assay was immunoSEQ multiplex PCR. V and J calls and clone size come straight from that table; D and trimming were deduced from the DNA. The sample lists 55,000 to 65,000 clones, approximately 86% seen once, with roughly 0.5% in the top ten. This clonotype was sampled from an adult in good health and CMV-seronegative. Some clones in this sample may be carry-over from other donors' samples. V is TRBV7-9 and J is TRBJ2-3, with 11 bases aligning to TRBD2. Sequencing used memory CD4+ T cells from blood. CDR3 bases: TGTGCCAGCAGCCGGACTAGCGGGAGCACAGATACGCAGTATTTT. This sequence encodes CASSRTSGSTDTQYF.